The entry that follows covers one T cell receptor beta chain sequence. This record belongs to a study of blood T cell repertoires in COVID-19. Overall study: Samples taken during acute and convalescent COVID-19 were collected in the United States, Italy and Spain. PBMCs, B-cell-depleted T cells, or T cells provided the cDNA or gDNA that made up the material.

In the authors' workflow: Reference gene primers were amplified, and this amplification served to estimate nucleated cell counts. Using immunoSEQ multiplex PCR, the repertoire was profiled, and TCRdb retains in-frame clones only, with some absent. The DNA was the basis for D and trimming; V, J and clone size are from that table. In the table there are some 180,000 clones, over 75% of which are singletons. The CDR3 extends over 15 amino acids. Trimming shortened V by 5 bases and J by 0 bases, and 11 bases separated the two germline ends. Germline CDR1 SGHTA, CDR2 FQGTGA. This receptor was taken from a man aged 50 or older with acute or convalescent COVID-19. The source material was peripheral blood. The genes are TRBV7-3 and TRBJ2-1; D might be TRBD1 (5 bases). The CDR3 sequence is CASSPTVSSYNEQFF. The CDR3 region has the DNA TGTGCCAGCAGCCCGACAGTTAGCTCCTACAATGAGCAGTTCTTC.